The source of this T cell receptor beta chain is a study of blood T cell repertoires in COVID-19. On the study more broadly: Specimens from acute and convalescent COVID-19 originated in the United States, Italy and Spain. PBMCs, B-cell-depleted T cells, or T cells provided the cDNA or gDNA that made up the material.

Data came from immunoSEQ multiplex PCR; TCRdb stores just in-frame clones and leaves some out. Counted here are fewer than 350,000 clones, approximately 87% occurring once; the ten biggest clones make up 12%. This CDR3 comprises 16 residues. Looked up from germline, CDR1 is SGHAT and CDR2 is FQNNGV. Trimming cost V 1 base and J 2 bases; bases outside gene matches: 2. Seattle's cohort entered during active infection and was followed longitudinally. This chain links TRBV11-2 with TRBJ2-3; 11 positions agree with TRBD2. This clonotype originated in a woman aged 25 to 45 with COVID-19, enrolled during active disease. The sequencing sample was made of peripheral blood. The CDR3 region is CASSLVGLAVTDTQYF. CDR3 DNA sequence: TGTGCCAGCAGCTTAGTGGGACTAGCGGTCACAGATACGCAGTATTTT.